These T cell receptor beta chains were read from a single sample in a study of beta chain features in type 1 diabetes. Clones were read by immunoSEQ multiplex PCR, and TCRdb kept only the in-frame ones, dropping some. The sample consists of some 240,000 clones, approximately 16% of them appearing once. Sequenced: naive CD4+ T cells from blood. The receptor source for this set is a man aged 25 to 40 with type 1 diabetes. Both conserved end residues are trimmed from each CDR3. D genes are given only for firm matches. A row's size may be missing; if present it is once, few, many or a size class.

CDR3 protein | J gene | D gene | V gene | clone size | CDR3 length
ATSTRRGETQY | TRBJ2-5 | - | TRBV15 | - | 11
ASSLLIYNEQF | TRBJ2-1 | - | TRBV27 | - | 11
SWWGNEQF | TRBJ2-1 | - | TRBV29-1 | - | 8
TSSLLLAGGPHEQY | TRBJ2-7 | - | TRBV1 | - | 14
ATKDRGSQETQY | TRBJ2-5 | TRBD1 | TRBV2 | few | 12
ASSPTVGTTNGEQY | TRBJ2-7 | - | TRBV9 | - | 14
ASSQEDTQY | TRBJ2-3 | - | TRBV4-2 | few | 9
ASSPRQSGNTIY | TRBJ1-3 | - | TRBV18 | - | 12
ASRVRATSGRAQF | TRBJ2-1 | TRBD2 | TRBV5-6 | few | 13
ASGDRASTDTQY | TRBJ2-3 | TRBD1 | TRBV6-1 | - | 12
ASSPRQDYEQY | TRBJ2-7 | - | TRBV27 | few | 11
ASSVTGGTLYEAF | TRBJ1-1 | TRBD1 | TRBV9 | - | 13
ASCPGTQETQY | TRBJ2-5 | - | TRBV5-1 | - | 11
ASSAESTEKLF | TRBJ1-4 | - | TRBV2 | once | 11
ATRGSGTQGGYEQY | TRBJ2-7 | - | TRBV15 | - | 14
AISLGTSGRSPDTQY | TRBJ2-3 | TRBD2 | TRBV10-3 | few | 15
ASSQSREAGELF | TRBJ2-2 | - | TRBV14 | few | 12
ASSPLGSGANVLT | TRBJ2-6 | - | TRBV13 | - | 13
ASSYGGQAYEQY | TRBJ2-7 | TRBD1 | TRBV6-5 | few | 12
ASSRGQGNYNEQF | TRBJ2-1 | TRBD1 | TRBV5-6 | - | 13
ASSPTQGAETEAF | TRBJ1-1 | TRBD1 | TRBV7-9 | - | 13
ASSASGTSGRYEQF | TRBJ2-1 | TRBD2 | TRBV6-1 | - | 14
AISEGVGDGYT | TRBJ1-2 | - | TRBV10-3 | - | 11
AWNKEQDQPQH | TRBJ1-5 | - | TRBV30 | few | 11
ASSVGGWTDTQY | TRBJ2-3 | TRBD1 | TRBV6-4 | few | 12
SVEWPRGQETQY | TRBJ2-5 | TRBD1 | TRBV29-1 | - | 12
ASSEAGTDLNEQF | TRBJ2-1 | - | TRBV6-1 | once | 13
ASRSSGYNEQF | TRBJ2-1 | - | TRBV28 | few | 11
ASSLRAAQADTQY | TRBJ2-3 | - | TRBV7-2 | - | 13
ASSPPGHQPQH | TRBJ1-5 | - | TRBV25-1 | few | 11
ASSSPPDEQF | TRBJ2-1 | - | TRBV7-7 | few | 10
ASSLQGYWNQPQH | TRBJ1-5 | - | TRBV7-2 | - | 13
ASSRQSNQPQH | TRBJ1-5 | - | TRBV6-1 | few | 11
ASSLGRNQETQY | TRBJ2-5 | - | TRBV5-1 | - | 12
SAGGRDTQY | TRBJ2-3 | - | TRBV29-1 | few | 9
ASSVSGATGELF | TRBJ2-2 | - | TRBV9 | few | 12
ASSLDRYGYT | TRBJ1-2 | - | TRBV7-9 | few | 10
ASSEYSAGRSYEQY | TRBJ2-7 | - | TRBV25-1 | few | 14
ASSLARADTQY | TRBJ2-3 | - | TRBV7-9 | - | 11
ATSRGSDLAKNIQY | TRBJ2-4 | - | TRBV15 | few | 14